This T cell receptor (beta chain) came from a study of T cell responses to AZD1222 COVID-19 vaccine. At the level of the study: Second doses were pooled across both intervals (about 4 or about 12 weeks).

Whole-study findings and limits: Baseline antibody screening turned up just five to seven seropositive AZD1222 recipients.

A remark on this clone: Its specificity is not known.

Clones were read by immunoSEQ multiplex PCR, and TCRdb kept only the in-frame ones, dropping some. This sample has 100,000 or so clones, with 70% to 90% found just once. J was trimmed by 3 bases and V by 1 base; bases with no gene match: 12. The germline V gene encodes CDR1 SGHAT and CDR2 FQNNGV. This CDR3 is built from 18 residues. This chain uses TRBV11-2 with TRBJ2-1, with TRBD1 identical over 7 bases. This specimen was peripheral blood, taken on day 0 of AZD1222 vaccination. This sequence was found in an adult in good health. The DNA for the CDR3 is TGTGCCAGCAGCTTAGTTATCCCGACAGGGATTATCTACAATGAGCAGTTCTTC. The encoded protein is CASSLVIPTGIIYNEQFF. The full variable domain, rest sourced from reference TRBV11-2 and TRBJ2-1, is EAGVAQSPRYKIIEKRQSVAFWCNPISGHATLYWYQQILGQGPKLLIQFQNNGVVDDSQLPKDRFSAERLKGVDSTLKIQPAKLEDSAVYLCASSLVIPTGIIYNEQFFGPGTRLTVL.